Following are 23 T cell receptor beta chains from one sample sequenced in a study of PD-1 blockade in mismatch repair-deficient tumors (dated by TCRdb to the late 2010s). Library preparation used the immunoSEQ multiplex PCR assay. The source is immuneACCESS, and TCRdb retained only in-frame sequences with V and J called. Part of the clones is not carried over; for the studies checked, unresolved V genes explain less than half of this, and the remainder is unexplained. A total of 90,000 to 120,000 clones appear in this sample, 65% to 85% of them only once. 6.3% of the sample is in the top ten clones. This material consisted of peripheral blood, taken roughly 35 weeks after starting pembrolizumab. The receptors were sampled from an adult with mismatch repair-deficient cancer.

This clone was recorded once. The chain has TRBV9 and TRBJ2-3; D might be TRBD2 (6 bases). The CDR3 spans 15 residues. Deletions cut 0 bases from V and 1 base from J, with 9 bases between. The germline V gene has CDR1 SGDLS and CDR2 YYNGEE. Here the CDR3 reads CASSVGASGTDTQYF. The CDR3 region has the DNA TGTGCCAGCAGCGTAGGGGCTAGCGGCACAGATACGCAGTATTTT.

This clone appeared a single time. V and J are TRBV11-2 and TRBJ2-5; TRBD2 matches 15 bases. The CDR3 consists of 19 residues. Germline V lookup: CDR1 SGHAT, CDR2 FQNNGV. V shed 4 bases and J 4 bases; nucleotides not matched to a gene: 13. The CDR3 loop is CASSWAGTSGRTGGETQYF. As DNA, the CDR3 is TGTGCCAGCAGCTGGGCCGGGACTAGCGGGAGGACGGGTGGAGAGACCCAGTACTTC.

The chain recombines TRBV14 with TRBJ2-7, with unresolved D. CDR1 and CDR2 (germline): SGHDN, FVKESK. Trimming took off 1 base at V and 0 bases at J, with 10 bases between the two ends. The CDR3 runs 15 residues. The CDR3 sequence is CASSQVTADSYEQYF. As DNA, the CDR3 is TGTGCCAGCAGCCAAGTCACGGCTGACTCCTACGAGCAGTACTTC.

The V and J genes are TRBV11-2 and TRBJ2-7, with 11 bases identical to TRBD1. The CDR3 runs 17 residues. J gave up 7 bases and V 3 bases, and 14 bases lay outside the gene matches. Germline CDR1 reads SGHAT; CDR2 reads FQNNGV. CDR3 residues: CASSLFSLGQGADEQYF. DNA of the CDR3: TGTGCCAGCAGCTTGTTTTCCCTCGGACAGGGGGCGGATGAGCAGTACTTC.

The rearrangement uses TRBV6-5 and TRBJ1-1, with D tentatively TRBD1 (5 bases). The CDR3 runs 13 residues. Between the trimmed V and J ends, which lost 0 bases and 10 bases, there was a span of 12 bases. The germline V gene encodes CDR1 MNHEY and CDR2 SVGAGI. The CDR3: CASSYSGTPGAFF. CDR3 bases: TGTGCCAGCAGTTACTCTGGGACCCCAGGAGCTTTCTTT.

DNA for the CDR3: TGTGCCAGCAGCTCTGACCCGAGGCAGTACACTGAAGCTTTCTTT. Amino acids: CASSSDPRQYTEAFF. The chain has TRBV5-6 and TRBJ1-1; D unresolved. The CDR3 contains 15 residues. CDR1 is SGHDT, CDR2 YYEEEE, per germline. V lost 3 bases to trimming and J lost 3 bases, with 15 bases between them.

V usage is TRBV12-5 and J usage is TRBJ2-3, with 7 bases identical to TRBD1. Germline V lookup: CDR1 LGHNT, CDR2 FRNRAP. This CDR3 is 14 amino acids long. J was trimmed by 2 bases and V by 5 bases; bases with no gene match: 4. In DNA form, the CDR3 reads TGTGCTAGTGGTCCGGGACAGCTCACAGATACGCAGTATTTT. This sequence encodes CASGPGQLTDTQYF. Variable domain in full (rest from reference TRBV12-5 and TRBJ2-3): DARVTQTPRHKVTEMGQEVTMRCQPILGHNTVFWYRQTMMQGLELLAYFRNRAPLDDSGMPKDRFSAEMPDATLATLKIQPSEPRDSAVYFCASGPGQLTDTQYFGPGTRLTVL.

This sequence joins TRBV27 and TRBJ1-1, with D possibly matching TRBD1 (5 bases). CDR3 length: 15 residues. V lost 3 bases to trimming and J lost 3 bases, with 14 bases between them. CDR1 is MNHEY, CDR2 SMNVEV, per germline (reference sequence). The CDR3 sequence is CASSLEGPRDTEAFF. The CDR3 nucleotides read TGTGCCAGCAGTTTGGAGGGACCCAGGGACACTGAAGCTTTCTTT.

This clone was counted only a few times. The V gene is TRBV28, the J gene TRBJ2-7; 9 bases are a match to TRBD1. The CDR3 extends over 16 amino acids. Per the germline V gene, CDR1 is MDHEN and CDR2 is SYDVKM. V lost 4 bases, J lost 3 bases, and 10 bases stayed unmatched. CDR3 bases: TGTGCCAGCAGTTGGACCGGGACAGGGACCTTCTACGAGCAGTACTTC. Translation: CASSWTGTGTFYEQYF.

The gene calls are TRBV29-1 and TRBJ2-5, with a tentative D call TRBD1 (5 bases). The V end lost 6 bases, the J end lost 7 bases, and 21 bases lay between the germline ends. The CDR3 covers 14 residues. Per the germline V gene, CDR1 is SQVTM and CDR2 is ANQGSEA. CDR3 amino acids: CSVPGAADVWTQYF. In DNA, the CDR3 is TGCAGCGTCCCTGGGGCAGCAGATGTGTGGACCCAGTACTTC.

The chain carries TRBV29-1 and TRBJ2-5; 8 bases line up with TRBD2. Germline V gene data show CDR1 as SQVTM and CDR2 as ANQGSEA. CDR3 size: 15 residues. J was trimmed by 1 base and V by 7 bases; bases with no gene match: 11. This CDR3 is CSAVGGAPFQETQYF. The CDR3 coding sequence is TGCAGCGCTGTCGGGGGGGCACCCTTCCAAGAGACCCAGTACTTC.

J is TRBJ2-5 and V is TRBV28; TRBD2 agrees at 10 bases. CDR1 MDHEN and CDR2 SYDVKM come from the germline V gene. The CDR3 is made up of 17 amino acids. V lost 1 base and J lost 4; bases outside the gene matches: 9. The CDR3: CASSLSGLAGDLETQYF. In DNA form, the CDR3 reads TGTGCCAGCAGTTTATCTGGGCTAGCGGGAGATCTAGAGACCCAGTACTTC.

In nucleotides, the CDR3 is TGCGCCAGCAGCGAGACGGTATACGAGCAGTACTTC. As protein: CASSETVYEQYF. This chain connects TRBV5-1 to TRBJ2-7, with unresolved D. The CDR3 spans 12 residues. Germline V gene sequence: CDR1 SGHRS, CDR2 YFSETQ. Deletions cut 4 bases from V and 4 bases from J, with 9 bases between.

This chain links TRBV6-1 with TRBJ2-7; D remains ambiguous. Trimming removed 2 bases from V and 6 bases from J, with 14 bases in between. In germline, CDR1 is MNHNS, CDR2 SASEGT. This CDR3 has 14 amino acids. The CDR3 DNA is TGTGCCAGCAGTGAATTAGGACCCTCCGCCGAGCAGTACTTC. It translates to CASSELGPSAEQYF.

The chain is built from TRBV7-3 and TRBJ2-3; 10 nucleotides align to TRBD2. Per the germline V gene, CDR1 is SGHTA and CDR2 is FQGTGA. J lost 3 bases, V lost 2 bases, and 11 bases had no gene match. The CDR3 is 18 amino acids. This CDR3 is CASSLFPSSGRGTDTQYF. CDR3 bases: TGTGCCAGCAGCTTATTCCCCTCTAGCGGGAGAGGGACAGATACGCAGTATTTT.

As to this clone: In the same sample, other DNA sequences code for this CDR3. The gene calls are TRBV19 and TRBJ1-5; unclear D gene. V was pared by 4 bases and J by 2 bases, with 6 bases between. The germline gives CDR1 LNHDA, CDR2 SQIVND (reference sequence). This CDR3 comprises 13 residues. The CDR3 sequence: CASSRDGNQPQHF. The DNA for the CDR3 is TGTGCCAGTAGTAGGGATGGCAATCAGCCCCAGCATTTT.

The rearrangement links TRBV19 to TRBJ2-1, with 12 bases that match TRBD2. The V gene end was trimmed by 3 bases and the J gene end by 4 bases; junction bases not matched to a gene: 1. In germline, CDR1 is LNHDA, CDR2 SQIVND (reference sequence). The CDR3 totals 15 residues. This CDR3 reads CASSMGLAGYNEQFF. In DNA form, the CDR3 reads TGTGCCAGTAGTATGGGACTAGCGGGTTACAATGAGCAGTTCTTC.

V and J are TRBV5-4 and TRBJ2-5; D remains unclear. The CDR3 length is 13 residues. The germline CDR1 and CDR2 sequences are SGHNT and YYREEE (reference sequence). Deletions cut 0 bases from V and 2 bases from J, with 5 bases between. CDR3 amino acids: CASSLGPQETQYF. As DNA, the CDR3 is TGTGCCAGCAGCTTGGGCCCACAAGAGACCCAGTACTTC. The whole variable domain, filled in from reference TRBV5-4 and TRBJ2-5, reads ETGVTQSPTHLIKTRGQQVTLRCSSQSGHNTVSWYQQALGQGPQFIFQYYREEENGRGNFPPRFSGLQFPNYSSELNVNALELDDSALYLCASSLGPQETQYFGPGTRLLVL.

J is TRBJ2-7 and V is TRBV11-3; the D gene is possibly TRBD2 (5 bases). Germline V CDR1 and CDR2: SGHNT, YENEEA. V lost 5 bases and J 0 bases, leaving 11 bases between the germline ends. The CDR3 extends over 14 amino acids. The CDR3 DNA reads TGTGCCAGCAGCAAAAACGGGAACTCCTACGAGCAGTACTTC. As protein: CASSKNGNSYEQYF.

The chain joins TRBV4-1 to TRBJ1-1; D uncertain. The CDR3 is 13 amino acids. V was cut by 4 bases and J by 1 base, with 7 bases left in between. Germline V gene data show CDR1 as MGHRA and CDR2 as YSYEKL. Here the CDR3 reads CASSPRRNTEAFF. The CDR3 bases are TGCGCCAGCAGCCCCAGACGGAACACTGAAGCTTTCTTT.

This chain joins TRBV7-9 and TRBJ2-3, with D unresolved. Trimming took 4 bases from V and 7 from J, leaving 3 bases between them. CDR1 and CDR2 from the germline V gene are SEHNR and FQNEAQ (reference sequence). The CDR3 spans 10 residues. The CDR3 nucleotides read TGTGCCAGCAGCTCTTATACGCAGTATTTT. It translates to CASSSYTQYF.

The chain employs TRBV18 and TRBJ1-1; a weak D match, TRBD1 (5 bases). With 4 bases removed from V and 3 bases from J, the gap between germline ends came to 18 bases. The germline gives CDR1 KGHSH, CDR2 LQKENI. The CDR3 covers 16 residues. The CDR3 DNA reads as TGTGCCAGCTCACTAACGTCAGGGACGGGAGACACTGAAGCTTTCTTT. Translated: CASSLTSGTGDTEAFF.

CDR3 sequence reads: CASRLDGGSYNEQFF. The CDR3 DNA is TGTGCCAGCAGGCTGGACGGGGGCTCCTACAATGAGCAGTTCTTC. The chain links TRBV6-1 to TRBJ2-1; maybe TRBD2 (6 bases). Germline lookup yields CDR1 MNHNS and CDR2 SASEGT. V dropped 6 bases and J dropped 0 bases, with 12 bases sitting between them. CDR3 length: 15 residues.